This paragraph covers one T cell receptor beta chain sequence. Generated by immunoSEQ multiplex PCR, the TCRdb table keeps only in-frame clones and is missing some. Found here are some 130,000 clones, 75% to 95% of them singletons; the top ten hold 6.9%. These data belong to a study of T cell responses to AZD1222 COVID-19 vaccine. J gave up 1 base and V 7 bases, and 7 bases lay outside the gene matches. The CDR3 contains 14 residues. Germline-derived CDR1 and CDR2 are SQVTM and ANQGSEA. The gene calls are TRBV29-1 and TRBJ1-5, with 7 positions matching TRBD1. This TCR was recovered from an adult in good health. Sequencing used peripheral blood, obtained on day 0 of AZD1222 vaccination. In DNA, the CDR3 is TGCAGCGACAAGGGGGCCGGCAGCAATCAGCCCCAGCATTTT. It yields the protein CSDKGAGSNQPQHF.